The clone carrying this T cell receptor beta chain has more than one count but fewer than ten. Its target is not known. This specimen belongs to a study of blood T cells in healthy people across ages. The germline V gene has CDR1 ENHRY and CDR2 SYGVKD. V shed 4 bases and J shed 3 bases, with 16 bases lying between them. The CDR3 totals 17 residues. Study-wide results and limits: A conclusive naive versus antigen-experienced comparison was prevented by the unsorted PBMCs. Per million T cells, TCR beta diversity dropped about linearly as age rose.

A second PCR of 7 to 11 cycles used a sample-barcoded 5' primer and a J-beta primer mix. TCRdb processed the 5' RACE reads anew with MiXCR; each CDR3 protein has one entry. The repertoire holds fewer than 2,000,000 distinct CDR3 sequences, roughly two fifths seen once, with under 25% in the top ten. Sequencing was carried out using blood. The sequence came from a human donor in good health. V usage is TRBV10-3 and J usage is TRBJ2-6, with D unresolved. CDR3 sequence (DNA): TGTGCCATCAGTGCCCCCCGATCTCTGGTTGGGGCCAACGTCCTGACTTTC. Translation: CAISAPRSLVGANVLTF.